Listed here is a single TCR beta chain. What it binds is unknown. Isolated RNA was reverse transcribed in full, so expressed TCRB transcripts were sequenced. The method was immunoSEQ multiplex PCR; TCRdb's version includes in-frame clones alone and lacks a portion of them. The sample records approximately 170,000 clones, less than 10% being singletons. The data belong to a study of beta chain features in type 1 diabetes. Study-wide context: The patients were much like the healthy donors in age, gender and cell yields.

Germline CDR1 SGHRS, CDR2 YFSETQ. V lost 4 bases to trimming and J lost 6 bases, with 11 bases between them. The CDR3 extends over 13 amino acids. Whole-study results and caveats: Whether TCRB rearrangement is influenced by HLA type was left unresolved in this analysis. Lower insertion and higher deletion counts appeared at VDJ junctions in type 1 diabetes patients. In every one of the four CD4+ subsets, TCRB CDR3s were moderately but significantly shorter in Type 1 diabetes patients.

V gene TRBV5-1 combines with J gene TRBJ1-5; possible D gene TRBD1, 5 bases. Sequencing was performed on central memory CD4+ T cells from blood. This TCR came from a man younger than 30 with type 1 diabetes. The CDR3 region has the DNA TGCGCCAGCAGCCTAGGGGCAGCTCAGCCCCAGCATTTT. Translated: CASSLGAAQPQHF.